These 29 T cell receptor beta chains originate from one sample sequenced in a study of human T cells and chemical hapten exposure. Time point specified: pre-sensitization, week 0. Indicated treatment: therapeutic diphenylcyclopropenone sensitization with weekly scalp DPC. TCRdb redid the calling of the RACE reads with MiXCR, one entry per CDR3 protein. The sample lists about 270,000 distinct CDR3 sequences; roughly 7.4% were seen once. The sample in question was whole blood, obtained in connection with sensitization to the hapten diphenylcyclopropenone (DPC). Receptors originate from a young man with alopecia areata. Some clones in this sample may be carry-over from other donors' samples.

The genes are TRBV27 and TRBJ2-7; 7 bases are a match to TRBD1. The germline V gene encodes CDR1 MNHEY and CDR2 SMNVEV (reference sequence). Germline trimming cut 4 bases from V and 3 bases from J; bases unmatched to any gene: 3. The CDR3 has 13 residues. CDR3 loop: CASSYRGVYEQYF. CDR3 sequence (DNA): TGTGCCAGCAGTTACAGGGGAGTCTACGAGCAGTACTTC.

V is TRBV6-6 and J is TRBJ2-5, with D possibly being TRBD1 (6 bases). CDR3 size: 17 residues. V lost 0 bases to trimming and J lost 4 bases, with 18 bases between them. Germline V gene sequence: CDR1 MNHNY, CDR2 SVGAGI (reference sequence). CDR3 loop: CASSYSAGALPRETQYF. The CDR3 DNA reads as TGTGCCAGCAGTTACTCGGCAGGGGCCCTACCTCGAGAGACCCAGTACTTC.

This clonotype was observed at least ten times. The chain employs TRBV29-1 and TRBJ2-1; 7 bases fit TRBD1. Germline assignment: CDR1 SQVTM and CDR2 ANQGSEA. This CDR3 spans 14 amino acids. Trimming removed 6 bases from V and 1 base from J; junction bases left unmatched: 6. The CDR3 here is CSVVGTVSYNEQFF. The CDR3 nucleotides read TGCAGCGTAGTCGGGACAGTGTCCTACAATGAGCAGTTCTTC.

CDR3 nucleotide sequence: TGCGCCAGCAGCTTGGCCTCCTCCCGGGGGGAATTCACCGGGGAGCTGTTTTTT. Protein: CASSLASSRGEFTGELFF. The V gene is TRBV5-1, the J gene TRBJ2-2, with 7 nucleotides matching TRBD2. With V trimmed by 0 bases and J by 4 bases, 12 bases remained unmatched. The CDR3 contains 18 residues. From germline, CDR1 is SGHRS and CDR2 YFSETQ.

The V gene is TRBV6-5, the J gene TRBJ1-4; no firm D call. The CDR3 sequence is 15 residues long. CDR1 and CDR2 (germline): MNHEY, SVGAGI. Trimming left V 0 bases short and J 8 bases short, with 13 bases between. CDR3 protein: CASSYSNGRGEKLFF. CDR3 DNA: TGTGCCAGCAGTTACTCTAACGGCCGGGGAGAAAAACTGTTTTTT.

This clonotype was recorded at least ten times. CDR3 residues: CASSRRDRGLNTIYF. CDR3 DNA sequence: TGCGCCAGCAGCCGAAGGGACAGGGGTCTAAACACCATATATTTT. The J gene is TRBJ1-3, the V gene TRBV4-1; 10 positions match TRBD1. The germline CDR1 and CDR2 sequences are MGHRA and YSYEKL. Germline trimming cut 4 bases from V and 6 bases from J; bases unmatched to any gene: 6. CDR3 length: 15 amino acids.

This clonotype has more than one count but fewer than ten. The chain couples TRBV6-2 or TRBV6-3 to TRBJ2-7; 8 bases align to TRBD2. The CDR3 has 14 amino acids. The V segment lost 6 bases and the J segment 7 bases; nucleotides outside the gene matches: 11. Germline-derived CDR1 and CDR2 are MNHEY and SVGEGT. For the CDR3, the DNA is TGTGCCAGCAGGCTCCGGGGGGGGCTCCTGGAGCAGTACTTC. Its protein is CASRLRGGLLEQYF.

In this sample, this clonotype turned up many times. The rearrangement joins TRBV7-2 to TRBJ2-2, with 8 bases identical to TRBD1. J gave up 0 bases and V 4 bases, and 19 bases lay outside the gene matches. The germline V gene encodes CDR1 SGHTA and CDR2 FQGNSA. CDR3 length: 21 residues. In DNA, the CDR3 is TGTGCCAGCAGCTCACCCGCTAGGGGGACAGGCGAATTCGCGAACACCGGGGAGCTGTTTTTT. It specifies CASSSPARGTGEFANTGELFF.

This clonotype was detected ten times or more. V gene TRBV20-1 combines with J gene TRBJ2-5; perhaps TRBD2 as D (5 bases). The CDR3 loop spans 11 amino acids. V dropped 3 bases and J dropped 10 bases, with 12 bases sitting between them. Germline V gene sequence: CDR1 DFQATT, CDR2 SNEGSKA (reference sequence). The CDR3 protein is CSASITRDQYF. CDR3 DNA: TGCAGTGCTAGTATTACCCGGGACCAGTACTTC.

This clonotype was observed a handful of times. This rearrangement joins TRBV6-2 or TRBV6-3 to TRBJ1-6; perhaps TRBD1 as D (5 bases). The CDR3 contains 13 residues. Germline V CDR1 and CDR2: MNHEY, SVGEGT. V lost 7 bases and J 11 bases, leaving 15 bases between the germline ends. CDR3 region: CASIDPGQAPLHF. The DNA for the CDR3 is TGTGCCAGCATTGATCCGGGGCAAGCACCCCTCCACTTT.

The chain joins TRBV7-9 to TRBJ2-1; TRBD1 agrees at 9 bases. CDR1 SEHNR and CDR2 FQNEAQ come from the germline V gene (reference sequence). The ends lost 4 bases at V and 2 bases at J; junction bases unmatched: 12. The CDR3 spans 18 residues. CDR3 bases: TGTGCCAGCAGCTCAGAGAGAACCGGGACAGGGACCTACAATGAGCAGTTCTTC. Protein: CASSSERTGTGTYNEQFF. Complete variable domain (other parts from reference TRBV7-9 and TRBJ2-1): DTGVSQNPRHKITKRGQNVTFRCDPISEHNRLYWYRQTLGQGPEFLTYFQNEAQLEKSRLLSDRFSAERPKGSFSTLEIQRTEQGDSAMYLCASSSERTGTGTYNEQFFGPGTRLTVL.

The genes are TRBV4-3 and TRBJ1-5; D not resolved. V lost 2 bases and J 6 bases, leaving 8 bases between the germline ends. The CDR3 runs 13 residues. Per the germline V gene, CDR1 is LGHNA and CDR2 is YSLEER. CDR3 sequence: CASSQSRGQPQHF. CDR3 DNA: TGCGCCAGCAGCCAATCCAGAGGTCAGCCCCAGCATTTT.

This clonotype was observed a handful of times. The chain employs TRBV7-2 and TRBJ1-6; 8 bases fit TRBD1. CDR1 is SGHTA, CDR2 FQGNSA, per germline. V gave up 5 bases and J gave up 4 bases; unmatched junction bases: 4. There are 15 residues in the CDR3. CDR3 loop: CASSPRTGYNSPLHF. CDR3 DNA: TGTGCCAGCAGCCCAAGGACAGGGTATAATTCACCCCTCCACTTT.

V usage is TRBV7-9 and J usage is TRBJ1-6; 7 nucleotides agree with TRBD1. Germline V lookup: CDR1 SEHNR, CDR2 FQNEAQ (reference sequence). This CDR3 spans 12 amino acids. V lost 11 bases and J lost 4; bases outside the gene matches: 2. DNA of the CDR3: TGTGCCGGACAGGCATATAATTCACCCCTCCACTTT. It yields the protein CAGQAYNSPLHF. The full variable domain, with the rest looked up from reference TRBV7-9 and TRBJ1-6, is DTGVSQNPRHKITKRGQNVTFRCDPISEHNRLYWYRQTLGQGPEFLTYFQNEAQLEKSRLLSDRFSAERPKGSFSTLEIQRTEQGDSAMYLCAGQAYNSPLHFGNGTRLTVT.

The CDR3 is CASNVYNEQFF. The CDR3 DNA follows: TGTGCCAGCAACGTTTACAATGAGCAGTTCTTC. The chain employs TRBV6-1 and TRBJ2-1; D is ambiguous. CDR3 length equals 11 residues. Per the germline V gene, CDR1 is MNHNS and CDR2 is SASEGT. Trimming took off 7 bases at V and 4 bases at J, with 5 bases between the two ends.

V and J are TRBV18 and TRBJ2-3; TRBD2 is a possible D gene (7 bases). V was pared by 3 bases and J by 2 bases, with 12 bases between. Per the germline V gene, CDR1 is KGHSH and CDR2 is LQKENI. The CDR3 consists of 15 residues. The CDR3: CASSPGGPVTDTQYF. In nucleotides, the CDR3 is TGTGCCAGCTCACCGGGGGGGCCGGTCACAGATACGCAGTATTTT.

This clonotype has a count of ten or more. The chain has TRBV9 and TRBJ1-3; D is ambiguous. V lost 0 bases and J 0 bases, leaving 7 bases between the germline ends. This CDR3 comprises 15 residues. Germline CDR1 reads SGDLS; CDR2 reads YYNGEE. In DNA form, the CDR3 reads TGTGCCAGCAGCGTAGGCGCGGTCTCTGGAAACACCATATATTTT. Encoded protein: CASSVGAVSGNTIYF.

This clonotype was seen many times. The genes are TRBV27 and TRBJ1-2; the D is unclear. V lost 2 bases to trimming and J lost 0 bases, with 7 bases between them. Germline assignment: CDR1 MNHEY and CDR2 SMNVEV (reference sequence). The CDR3 spans 14 residues. The CDR3 nucleotides are TGTGCCAGCAGTTTAGGTACCTCTAACTATGGCTACACCTTC. Its translation is CASSLGTSNYGYTF.

The V call is TRBV7-8, the J call TRBJ2-7, with D possibly TRBD2 on 5 matching bases. The CDR3 runs 16 residues. The V end was cut by 1 base, the J end by 4 bases, with 17 bases between. Germline CDR1 and CDR2: SGHVS and FQNEAQ. The CDR3 loop reads CASSLEGAGMQYEQYV. CDR3 bases: TGTGCCAGCAGCTTAGAAGGAGCCGGGATGCAGTACGAGCAGTACGTC.

The chain employs TRBV7-2 and TRBJ1-2; D unclear. This CDR3 comprises 13 residues. CDR1 and CDR2 from the germline V gene are SGHTA and FQGNSA. The V end was cut by 3 bases, the J end by 6 bases, with 11 bases between. This chain's CDR3 is CASSFPTYDGYTF. In nucleotides, the CDR3 is TGTGCCAGCAGCTTCCCTACTTACGATGGCTACACCTTC.

This clonotype has ten or more counts. This chain links TRBV12-3 or TRBV12-4 with TRBJ1-1; no clear D gene. Trimming removed 9 bases at V and 3 bases at J, with 20 bases between. This CDR3 region has 15 residues. DNA of the CDR3: TGTGCCAGGTTTAGGTTACATACGGAGGACACTGAAGCTTTCTTT. Protein: CARFRLHTEDTEAFF.

This clonotype was seen only a few times. The rearrangement links TRBV28 to TRBJ2-1; TRBD2 might be the D (6 bases). Trimming cost V 5 bases and J 0 bases, with 17 bases left between them. The germline CDR1 and CDR2 sequences are MDHEN and SYDVKM. The CDR3 sequence is 17 residues long. CDR3 coding DNA: TGTGCCAGCAGTCCCCGGGGGTTTAAAAGCTCCTACAATGAGCAGTTCTTC. It yields the protein CASSPRGFKSSYNEQFF.

The gene calls are TRBV5-1 and TRBJ1-5; D remains ambiguous. Between the trimmed V and J ends, which lost 0 bases and 2 bases, there was a span of 12 bases. The CDR3 length is 16 residues. Looked up from germline, CDR1 is SGHRS and CDR2 is YFSETQ. The CDR3 spells CASSLGPNEGNQPQHF. CDR3 in DNA: TGCGCCAGCAGCTTGGGACCAAACGAGGGCAATCAGCCCCAGCATTTT.

This clonotype appeared many times. The V gene is TRBV6-2 or TRBV6-3, the J gene TRBJ1-5; tentative D call: TRBD1 (5 bases). This CDR3 spans 13 amino acids. Germline V gene lookup returns CDR1 MNHEY and CDR2 SVGEGT. The V end was cut by 7 bases, the J end by 7 bases, with 14 bases between. The CDR3 DNA reads TGTGCCAGCACTCAACTCAGGGAGCAGCCCCAGCATTTT. This encodes CASTQLREQPQHF.

This clonotype was counted a few times. The rearrangement uses TRBV5-1 and TRBJ2-3, with 9 bases matching TRBD2. This CDR3 comprises 15 residues. V gave up 3 bases and J gave up 3 bases; unmatched junction bases: 5. Germline-derived CDR1 and CDR2 are SGHRS and YFSETQ. The CDR3: CASSYRTSATDTQYF. DNA for the CDR3: TGCGCCAGCAGCTATCGGACTAGCGCGACAGATACGCAGTATTTT.

This clonotype came up a few times. This sequence joins TRBV5-1 and TRBJ1-1; perhaps TRBD1 as D (5 bases). CDR1 is SGHRS, CDR2 YFSETQ, per germline. The CDR3 is 15 residues long. Trimming removed 4 bases from V and 0 bases from J, with 13 bases in between. CDR3 sequence (DNA): TGCGCCAGCAGCCCCCGTTGGGGGGTGAACACTGAAGCTTTCTTT. Translation: CASSPRWGVNTEAFF.

This chain joins TRBV5-1 and TRBJ2-3; 7 bases are shared with TRBD2. Germline trimming cut 3 bases from V and 2 bases from J; bases unmatched to any gene: 6. Germline CDR1 reads SGHRS; CDR2 reads YFSETQ. The CDR3 extends over 15 amino acids. The CDR3 DNA is TGCGCCAGCAGCTCCAGGGAGGGTTCCACAGATACGCAGTATTTT. It yields the protein CASSSREGSTDTQYF.

This clonotype occurred many times. The chain has TRBV12-3 or TRBV12-4 and TRBJ2-5; D remains ambiguous. The CDR3 has 15 residues. The germline V and J ends were trimmed by 3 bases and 4 bases, with 15 bases remaining between them. The CDR3 is CASSFSHGLGETQYF. The CDR3 region has the DNA TGTGCCAGCAGTTTTAGTCACGGGCTCGGAGAGACCCAGTACTTC.

In its sample, this clonotype was seen many times. The chain recombines TRBV24-1 with TRBJ1-1; no clear D. Germline values: CDR1 KGHDR, CDR2 SFDVKD. This CDR3 region has 12 residues. V lost 10 bases and J 0 bases, leaving 8 bases between the germline ends. For the CDR3, the DNA is TGTGCCACTCGAGGGCTGAACACTGAAGCTTTCTTT. Residues: CATRGLNTEAFF.